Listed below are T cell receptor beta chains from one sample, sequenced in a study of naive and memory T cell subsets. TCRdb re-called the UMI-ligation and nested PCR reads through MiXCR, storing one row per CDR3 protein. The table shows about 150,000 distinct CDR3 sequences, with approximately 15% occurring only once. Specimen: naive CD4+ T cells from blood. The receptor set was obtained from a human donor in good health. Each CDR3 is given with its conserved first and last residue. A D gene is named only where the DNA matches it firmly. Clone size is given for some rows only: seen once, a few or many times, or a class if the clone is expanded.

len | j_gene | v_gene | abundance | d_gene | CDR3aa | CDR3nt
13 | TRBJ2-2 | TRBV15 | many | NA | CATSRDLAGELFF | TGTGCCACCAGCAGAGATCTGGCCGGGGAGCTGTTTTTT
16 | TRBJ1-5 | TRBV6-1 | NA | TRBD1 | CASAGGAGGDNQPQHF | TGTGCCAGCGCAGGTGGGGCAGGGGGTGACAATCAGCCCCAGCATTTT
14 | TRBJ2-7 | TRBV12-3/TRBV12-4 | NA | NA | CASRYRKGVYEQYF | TGTGCCAGCAGATATAGAAAAGGGGTGTACGAGCAGTACTTC
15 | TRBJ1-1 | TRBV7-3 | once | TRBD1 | CASSLGDRARTEAFF | TGTGCCAGCAGCTTGGGGGACAGGGCGCGCACTGAAGCTTTCTTT
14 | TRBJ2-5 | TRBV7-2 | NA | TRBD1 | CASSPDRGRETQYF | TGTGCCAGCAGCCCGGACAGGGGTCGAGAGACCCAGTACTTC
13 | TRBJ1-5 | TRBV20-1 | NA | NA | CSATWQSNQPQHF | TGCAGTGCTACGTGGCAGAGCAATCAGCCCCAGCATTTT
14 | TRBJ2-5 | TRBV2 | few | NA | CASSAEQGFETQYF | TGTGCCAGCAGTGCGGAGCAGGGCTTTGAGACCCAGTACTTC
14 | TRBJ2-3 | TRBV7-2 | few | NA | CASSLGRMSDTQYF | TGTGCCAGCAGCCTGGGAAGGATGTCGGATACGCAGTATTTT
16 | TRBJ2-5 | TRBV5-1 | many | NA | CASAIGNGLIQETQYF | TGCGCCAGCGCTATTGGGAATGGATTGATCCAAGAGACCCAGTACTTC
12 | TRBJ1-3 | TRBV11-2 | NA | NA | CASSFAGNTIYF | TGTGCCAGCAGCTTTGCTGGAAACACCATATATTTT
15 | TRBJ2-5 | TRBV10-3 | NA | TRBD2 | CAISQAGPDQETQYF | TGTGCCATCAGTCAAGCGGGACCCGACCAAGAGACCCAGTACTTC
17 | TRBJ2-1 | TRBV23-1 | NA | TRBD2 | CASSPPTSGPSHNEQFF | TGCGCCAGCAGTCCCCCAACTAGCGGGCCGTCCCACAATGAGCAGTTCTTC
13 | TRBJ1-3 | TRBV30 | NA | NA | CAWNPGLGNTIYF | TGTGCCTGGAACCCGGGTCTGGGAAACACCATATATTTT
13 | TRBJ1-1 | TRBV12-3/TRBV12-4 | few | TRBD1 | CASRKTGSAEAFF | TGTGCCAGCCGAAAGACAGGGAGTGCTGAAGCTTTCTTT
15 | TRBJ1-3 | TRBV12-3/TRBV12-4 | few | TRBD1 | CASSRNRGTGNTIYF | TGTGCCAGCAGTCGTAACAGGGGAACTGGAAACACCATATATTTT
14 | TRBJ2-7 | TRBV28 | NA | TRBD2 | CASSFSGRDHEQYF | TGTGCCAGCAGTTTTAGCGGGAGGGATCACGAGCAGTACTTC
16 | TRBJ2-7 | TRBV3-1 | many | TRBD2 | CASSHGRGRAAYEQYF | TGTGCCAGCAGCCATGGACGCGGGAGGGCCGCCTACGAGCAGTACTTC
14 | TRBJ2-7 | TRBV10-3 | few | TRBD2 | CAISALAGYYEQYF | TGTGCCATCAGTGCCCTAGCGGGTTACTACGAGCAGTACTTC
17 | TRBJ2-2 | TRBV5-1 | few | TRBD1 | CASSLQPPGQGAGELFF | TGCGCCAGCAGCTTGCAGCCCCCGGGACAGGGAGCCGGGGAGCTGTTTTTT
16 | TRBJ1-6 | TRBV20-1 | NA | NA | CSARLGGSSYNSPLHF | TGCAGTGCTAGACTTGGGGGGAGCTCCTATAATTCACCCCTCCACTTT
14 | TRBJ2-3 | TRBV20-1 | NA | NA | CSATTGSSTDTQYF | TGCAGTGCCACCACGGGATCTAGCACAGATACGCAGTATTTT
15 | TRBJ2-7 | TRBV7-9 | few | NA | CASSFTGSGSYEQYF | TGTGCCAGCAGCTTTACCGGGTCAGGGTCCTACGAGCAGTACTTC
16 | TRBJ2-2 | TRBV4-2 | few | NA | CASSQEQGGGTGELFF | TGTGCCAGCAGCCAAGAACAGGGAGGGGGCACCGGGGAGCTGTTTTTT
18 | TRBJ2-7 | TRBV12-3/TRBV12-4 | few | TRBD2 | CASSLGPLMASGRYEQYF | TGTGCCAGCAGTTTAGGTCCTCTAATGGCTAGCGGGCGCTACGAGCAGTACTTC
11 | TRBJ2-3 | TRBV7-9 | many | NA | CASEGTDTQYF | TGTGCCAGCGAGGGGACAGATACGCAGTATTTT
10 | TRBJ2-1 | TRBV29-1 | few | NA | CSVGSGEQFF | TGCAGCGTAGGAAGTGGGGAGCAGTTCTTC
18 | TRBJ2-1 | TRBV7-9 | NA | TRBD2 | CASSSGTSGRGSYNEQFF | TGTGCCAGCAGTTCAGGGACTAGCGGGAGGGGATCCTACAATGAGCAGTTCTTC
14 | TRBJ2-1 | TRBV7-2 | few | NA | CASSFGTFYNEQFF | TGTGCCAGCAGCTTTGGGACTTTTTACAATGAGCAGTTCTTC
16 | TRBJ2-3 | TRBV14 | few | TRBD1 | CASSQTGRLGSDTQYF | TGTGCCAGCAGCCAGACAGGGCGCTTGGGATCGGATACGCAGTATTTT
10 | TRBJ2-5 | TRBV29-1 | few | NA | CSVLQETQYF | TGCAGCGTTCTCCAAGAGACCCAGTACTTC
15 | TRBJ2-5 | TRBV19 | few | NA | CASSANPGVQETQYF | TGTGCCAGTAGTGCGAACCCGGGGGTGCAAGAGACCCAGTACTTC
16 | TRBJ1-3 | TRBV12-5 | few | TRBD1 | CASGLPRDRGKNTIYF | TGTGCTAGTGGTCTCCCCCGGGACAGGGGAAAAAACACCATATATTTT
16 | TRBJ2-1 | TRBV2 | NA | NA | CASSEPEWIGFNEQFF | TGTGCCAGCAGTGAACCGGAATGGATAGGGTTCAATGAGCAGTTCTTC
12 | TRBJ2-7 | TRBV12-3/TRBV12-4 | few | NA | CASTAGFYEQYF | TGTGCCAGCACCGCGGGATTCTACGAGCAGTACTTC
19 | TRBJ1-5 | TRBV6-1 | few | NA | CASSEARGSRGRFNQPQHF | TGTGCCAGCAGTGAAGCGAGGGGAAGCCGGGGCAGGTTCAATCAGCCCCAGCATTTT
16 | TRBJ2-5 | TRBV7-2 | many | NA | CASSLDDPGLKETQYF | TGTGCCAGCAGCTTAGATGATCCGGGACTCAAAGAGACCCAGTACTTC
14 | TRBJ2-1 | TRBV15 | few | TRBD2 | CATSRDLRETEQFF | TGTGCCACCAGCAGAGATTTGCGGGAGACTGAGCAGTTCTTC
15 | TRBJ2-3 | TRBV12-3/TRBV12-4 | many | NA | CASTRTLTNTDTQYF | TGTGCCAGCACCAGGACCCTTACTAACACAGATACGCAGTATTTT
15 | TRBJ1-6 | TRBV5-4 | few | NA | CASSLAGGLNSPLHF | TGTGCCAGCAGCTTGGCGGGAGGTTTGAATTCACCCCTCCACTTT
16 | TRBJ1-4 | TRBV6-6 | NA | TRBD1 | CASRGRLTGVREKLFF | TGTGCCAGCAGGGGCCGACTGACAGGGGTACGGGAAAAACTGTTTTTT